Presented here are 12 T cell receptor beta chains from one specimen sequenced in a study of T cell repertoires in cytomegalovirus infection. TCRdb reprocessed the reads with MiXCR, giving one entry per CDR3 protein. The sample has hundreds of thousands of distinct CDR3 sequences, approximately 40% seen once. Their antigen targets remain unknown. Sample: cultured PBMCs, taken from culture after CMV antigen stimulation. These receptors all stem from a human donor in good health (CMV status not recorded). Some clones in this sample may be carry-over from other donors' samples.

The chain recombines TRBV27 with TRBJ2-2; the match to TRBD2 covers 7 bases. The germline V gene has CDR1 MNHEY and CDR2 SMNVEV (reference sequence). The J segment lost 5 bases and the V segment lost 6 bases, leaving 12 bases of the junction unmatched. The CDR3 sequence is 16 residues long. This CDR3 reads CASSWLGGRNTGELFF. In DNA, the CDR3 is TGTGCCAGCAGCTGGCTAGGCGGGAGAAATACCGGGGAGCTGTTTTTT.

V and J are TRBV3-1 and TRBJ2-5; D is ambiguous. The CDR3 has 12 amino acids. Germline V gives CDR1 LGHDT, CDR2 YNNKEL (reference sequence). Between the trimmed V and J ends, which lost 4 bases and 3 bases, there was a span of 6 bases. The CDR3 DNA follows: TGTGCCAGCAGCCGGGTGGAAGAGACCCAGTACTTC. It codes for CASSRVEETQYF.

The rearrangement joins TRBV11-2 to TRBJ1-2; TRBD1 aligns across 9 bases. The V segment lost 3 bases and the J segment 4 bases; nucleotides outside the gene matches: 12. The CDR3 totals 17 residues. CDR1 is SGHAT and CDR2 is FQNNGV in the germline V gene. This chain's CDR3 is CASSFTPLGQGIYGYTF. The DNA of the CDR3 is TGTGCCAGCAGCTTTACTCCTTTGGGACAGGGCATCTATGGCTACACCTTC.

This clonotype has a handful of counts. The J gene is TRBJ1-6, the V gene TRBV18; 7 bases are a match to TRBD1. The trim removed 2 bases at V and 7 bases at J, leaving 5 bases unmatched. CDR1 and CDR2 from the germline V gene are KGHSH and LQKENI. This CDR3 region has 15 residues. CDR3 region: CASSPAGTVNSPLHF. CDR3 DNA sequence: TGTGCCAGCTCACCAGCCGGGACAGTGAATTCACCCCTCCACTTT.

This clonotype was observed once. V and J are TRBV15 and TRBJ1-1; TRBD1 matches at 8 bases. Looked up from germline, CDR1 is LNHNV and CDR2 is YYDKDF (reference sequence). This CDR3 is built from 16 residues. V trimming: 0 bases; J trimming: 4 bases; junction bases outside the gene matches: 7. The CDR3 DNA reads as TGTGCCACCAGCAGAGATTCAGGGGGCAGGGGCACTGAAGCTTTCTTT. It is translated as CATSRDSGGRGTEAFF.

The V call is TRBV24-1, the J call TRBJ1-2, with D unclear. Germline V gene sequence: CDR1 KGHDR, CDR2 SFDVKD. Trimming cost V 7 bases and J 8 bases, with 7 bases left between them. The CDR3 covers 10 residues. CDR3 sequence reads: CATRGCGYTF. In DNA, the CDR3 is TGTGCCACCAGGGGATGCGGCTACACCTTC.

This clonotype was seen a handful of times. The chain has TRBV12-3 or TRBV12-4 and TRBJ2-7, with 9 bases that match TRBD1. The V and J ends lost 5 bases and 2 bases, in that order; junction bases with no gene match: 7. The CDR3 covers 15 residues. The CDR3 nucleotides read TGTGCCAGCAGTCAGGGACAGGGTTACACCTACGAGCAGTACTTC. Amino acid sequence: CASSQGQGYTYEQYF.

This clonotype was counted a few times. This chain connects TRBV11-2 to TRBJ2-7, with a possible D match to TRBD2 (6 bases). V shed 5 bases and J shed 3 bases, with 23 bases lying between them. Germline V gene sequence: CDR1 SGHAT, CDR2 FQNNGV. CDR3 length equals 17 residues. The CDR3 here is CASSRRSLLGRDYEQYF. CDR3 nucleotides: TGTGCCAGCAGCCGTCGGAGCCTTCTGGGGCGGGACTACGAGCAGTACTTC.

CDR3 amino acids: CASSPGLRGYTF. The CDR3 DNA reads as TGTGCCAGCAGCCCTGGGCTACGTGGCTACACCTTC. The chain joins TRBV7-9 to TRBJ1-2; D gene unclear. V was cut by 5 bases and J by 7 bases, with 11 bases left in between. Germline V gene lookup returns CDR1 SEHNR and CDR2 FQNEAQ (reference sequence). The CDR3 extends over 12 amino acids.

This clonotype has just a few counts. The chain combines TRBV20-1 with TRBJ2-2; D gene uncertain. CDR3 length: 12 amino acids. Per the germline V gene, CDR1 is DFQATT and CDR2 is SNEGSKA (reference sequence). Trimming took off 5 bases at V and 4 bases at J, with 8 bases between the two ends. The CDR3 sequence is CSAQTTTGELFF. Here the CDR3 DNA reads TGCAGTGCTCAAACCACCACCGGGGAGCTGTTTTTT.

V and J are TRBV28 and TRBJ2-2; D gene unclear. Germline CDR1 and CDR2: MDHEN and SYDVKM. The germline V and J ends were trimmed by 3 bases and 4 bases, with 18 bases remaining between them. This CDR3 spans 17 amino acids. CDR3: CASSFSPGYLGTGELFF. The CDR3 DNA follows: TGTGCCAGCAGTTTTTCCCCGGGCTACCTGGGCACCGGGGAGCTGTTTTTT.

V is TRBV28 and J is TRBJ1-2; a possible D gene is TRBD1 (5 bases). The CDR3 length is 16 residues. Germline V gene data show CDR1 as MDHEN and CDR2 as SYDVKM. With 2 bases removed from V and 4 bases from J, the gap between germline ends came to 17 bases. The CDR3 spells CASSLPRGAGSYGYTF. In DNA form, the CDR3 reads TGTGCCAGCAGTTTACCCCGTGGGGCAGGGAGCTATGGCTACACCTTC.